The sequence of this T cell receptor (beta chain) was determined in a study of T cell responses to AZD1222 COVID-19 vaccine. Overall study: Recipients boosted at about 4 weeks or about 12 weeks are pooled.

The method was immunoSEQ multiplex PCR; TCRdb's version includes in-frame clones alone and lacks a portion of them. The data show 100,000 to 150,000 clones, approximately 91% seen once. The germline V gene encodes CDR1 SQVTM and CDR2 ANQGSEA. This CDR3 is built from 12 residues. The germline V and J ends were trimmed by 3 bases and 9 bases, with 12 bases remaining between them. This rearrangement joins TRBV29-1 to TRBJ1-5; no reliable D call. The receptor was derived from an adult in good health. Sample: peripheral blood, taken on day 0 of AZD1222 vaccination. The CDR3 protein is CSVEDHLGPQHF. The CDR3 nucleotides read TGCAGCGTTGAGGACCACCTGGGGCCCCAGCATTTT.